These 7 T cell receptor beta chains were all obtained from the same sample, sequenced in a study of blood T cells in healthy people across ages. Alongside a J-beta primer mix, a sample-barcoded 5' primer served in a second PCR lasting 7 to 11 cycles. TCRdb used MiXCR to reprocess the 5' RACE reads, holding one entry per CDR3 protein. The repertoire holds about 640,000 distinct CDR3 sequences, with 45% to 65% as singletons. The sample consisted of blood. The receptors stem from a man aged 55-75 years in good health.

J is TRBJ2-4 and V is TRBV7-9; the D gene is possibly TRBD2 (6 bases). The CDR3 sequence is 14 residues long. The germline CDR1 and CDR2 sequences are SEHNR and FQNEAQ (reference sequence). Trimming removed 2 bases from V and 13 bases from J, with 18 bases in between. CDR3 region: CASSLSGTAVGQYF. CDR3 in DNA: TGTGCCAGCAGCTTATCTGGGACTGCCGTCGGGCAGTACTTC.

In regard to this clonotype: At one boundary the junction diverges from the germline segment, which might be a read error. V gene TRBV27 combines with J gene TRBJ2-6; D may be TRBD1 (5 bases). Germline CDR1 reads MNHEY; CDR2 reads SMNVEV (reference sequence). CDR3 size: 13 residues. CDR3 sequence reads: CASRGLGADVLTF. The CDR3 DNA is TGTGCCAGCAGGGGGCTTGGGGCCGACGTCCTGACTTTC.

The chain combines TRBV10-3 with TRBJ2-5, with TRBD1 identical over 9 bases. CDR3 length: 15 residues. Losses at the gene ends were 5 bases for V and 5 bases for J; bases not matched to a gene: 9. Germline V gene data show CDR1 as ENHRY and CDR2 as SYGVKD. The CDR3 DNA reads TGTGCCATCAGTTCCTGGACAGGGGTAGGGGAGACCCAGTACTTC. It yields the protein CAISSWTGVGETQYF.

This chain connects TRBV20-1 to TRBJ2-1; D may be TRBD2 (5 bases). This CDR3 is 11 amino acids long. From germline, CDR1 is DFQATT and CDR2 SNEGSKA (reference sequence). V was clipped by 6 bases and J by 9 bases, with 12 bases between them. CDR3 sequence reads: CSAPAETEQFF. The DNA of the CDR3 is TGCAGTGCCCCAGCGGAAACTGAGCAGTTCTTC.

The rearrangement joins TRBV18 to TRBJ2-3; weak D call: TRBD2 (5 bases). Looked up from germline, CDR1 is KGHSH and CDR2 is LQKENI. There are 13 residues in the CDR3. Trimming stripped 1 base from V and 6 bases from J, with 8 bases between. CDR3 protein: CASSPLLEDTQYF. Here the CDR3 DNA reads TGTGCCAGCTCACCACTACTAGAGGATACGCAGTATTTT.

In this sample, this clonotype turned up a few times. The chain carries TRBV7-8 and TRBJ2-5; D possibly uses TRBD1 or TRBD2 (5 bases each). The V and J ends lost 3 bases and 1 base respectively, with 15 bases between them. This CDR3 is 16 amino acids long. Germline lookup yields CDR1 SGHVS and CDR2 FQNEAQ. CDR3 coding DNA: TGTGCCAGCAGCTTTCGCCGGGGCCCCCTCCAAGAGACCCAGTACTTC. Translation: CASSFRRGPLQETQYF.

V is TRBV20-1 and J is TRBJ2-5, with D possibly TRBD2 on 5 matching bases. The CDR3 contains 13 residues. Trimming pared 6 bases from V and 7 bases from J, leaving 18 bases between. The germline V gene has CDR1 DFQATT and CDR2 SNEGSKA (reference sequence). The CDR3 nucleotides are TGCAGTGCCCCGCGCGAGGACTGGGGGACCCAGTACTTC. Amino acid sequence: CSAPREDWGTQYF.